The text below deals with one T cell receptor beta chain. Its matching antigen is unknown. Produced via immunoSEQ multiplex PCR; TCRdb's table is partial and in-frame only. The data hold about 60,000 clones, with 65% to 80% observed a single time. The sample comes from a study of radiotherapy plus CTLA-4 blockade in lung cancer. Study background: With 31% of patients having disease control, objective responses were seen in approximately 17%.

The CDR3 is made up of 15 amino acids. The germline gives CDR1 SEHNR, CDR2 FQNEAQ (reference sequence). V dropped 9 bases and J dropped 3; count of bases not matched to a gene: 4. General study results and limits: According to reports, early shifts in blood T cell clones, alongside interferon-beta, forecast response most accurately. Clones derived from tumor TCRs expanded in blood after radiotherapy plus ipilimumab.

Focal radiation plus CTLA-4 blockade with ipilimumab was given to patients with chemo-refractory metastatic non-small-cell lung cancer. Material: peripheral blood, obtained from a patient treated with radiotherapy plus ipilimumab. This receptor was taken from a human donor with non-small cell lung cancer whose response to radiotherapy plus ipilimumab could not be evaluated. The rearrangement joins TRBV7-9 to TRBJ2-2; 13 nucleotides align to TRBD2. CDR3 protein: CARALAGGYTGELFF. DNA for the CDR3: TGTGCCAGGGCACTAGCGGGAGGGTACACCGGGGAGCTGTTTTTT.